This T cell receptor beta chain was sequenced for a study of OX40 agonist ivuxolimab in advanced cancers. Profiled with immunoSEQ multiplex PCR; TCRdb holds only in-frame clones, not every one. This sample yields about 100,000 clones, of which about 89% are seen a single time; about 0.17% belongs to the top ten. This clone was observed a single time. Sequenced here: CD4+ or CD8+ T cells sorted from blood, sampled in a trial of the OX40 agonist ivuxolimab. The source is an adult with an advanced solid tumor such as melanoma, head and neck, liver or kidney cancer.

The CDR3 region has the DNA TGTGCCAGTAGTGCCCTCGGGACAGCTTACGAGCAGTACTTC. Protein sequence: CASSALGTAYEQYF. The rearrangement links TRBV19 to TRBJ2-7, with 7 bases matching TRBD1. Germline V gene sequence: CDR1 LNHDA, CDR2 SQIVND (reference sequence). There are 14 residues in the CDR3. After removal of 5 bases from V and 4 bases from J, the junction contained 8 bases not matched to a gene.